Given below is one TCR beta chain in context. Its antigen is as yet unknown. These data belong to a study of post-analysis software for immune sequencing data. Study-wide context: Disease trajectories encompassed relapsing-remitting, secondary progressive and progressive-relapsing multiple sclerosis.

CDR1 and CDR2 (germline): SNHLY, FYNNEI. This CDR3 has 15 residues. The J segment lost 2 bases and the V segment lost 4 bases, leaving 6 bases of the junction unmatched. Unique molecular identifiers were present in the TCR beta cDNA libraries. T cells numbering about 1 to 10 million gave rise to 500,000 to 600,000 cDNA molecules. TCRdb reanalysed the PCR reads using MiXCR and keeps one entry per CDR3 protein. The sample shows about 540,000 distinct CDR3 sequences, around a third of them seen only once. Study conclusions and caveats: Samples from one preparation batch, clustered by F measure, grouped strongly together. Roughly five TRBV segments appeared more often in patients than in controls, and TRBV5-6, TRBV5-1 and TRBV20-1 were among these. Versus controls, multiple sclerosis patients showed significantly lower diversity (normalized Chao1).

This chain uses TRBV2 with TRBJ1-2; 8 bases match TRBD1. The TCR comes from a girl under 18 with multiple sclerosis. Sequenced: blood. In DNA, the CDR3 is TGTGCCAGCAGTGTAAGCCGACAGGGGAACTATGGCTACACCTTC. Translation gives CASSVSRQGNYGYTF.